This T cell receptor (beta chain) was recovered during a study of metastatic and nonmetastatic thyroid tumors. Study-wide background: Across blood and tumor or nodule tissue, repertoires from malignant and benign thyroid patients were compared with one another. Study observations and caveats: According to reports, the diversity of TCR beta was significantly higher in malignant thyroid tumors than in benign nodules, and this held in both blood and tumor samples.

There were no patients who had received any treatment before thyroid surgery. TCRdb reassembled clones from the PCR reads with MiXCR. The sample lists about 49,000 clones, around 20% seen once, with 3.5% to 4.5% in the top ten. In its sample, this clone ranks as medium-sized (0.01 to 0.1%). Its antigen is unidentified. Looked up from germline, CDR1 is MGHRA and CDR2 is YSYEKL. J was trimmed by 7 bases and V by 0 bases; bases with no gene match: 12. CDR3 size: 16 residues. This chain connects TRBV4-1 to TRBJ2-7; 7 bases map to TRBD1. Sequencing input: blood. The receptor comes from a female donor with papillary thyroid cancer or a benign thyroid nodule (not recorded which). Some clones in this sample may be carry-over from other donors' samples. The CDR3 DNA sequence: TGCGCCAGCAGCCAAGATTACAGGGGTAATATGGGGGAGCAGTACTTC. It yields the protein CASSQDYRGNMGEQYF.